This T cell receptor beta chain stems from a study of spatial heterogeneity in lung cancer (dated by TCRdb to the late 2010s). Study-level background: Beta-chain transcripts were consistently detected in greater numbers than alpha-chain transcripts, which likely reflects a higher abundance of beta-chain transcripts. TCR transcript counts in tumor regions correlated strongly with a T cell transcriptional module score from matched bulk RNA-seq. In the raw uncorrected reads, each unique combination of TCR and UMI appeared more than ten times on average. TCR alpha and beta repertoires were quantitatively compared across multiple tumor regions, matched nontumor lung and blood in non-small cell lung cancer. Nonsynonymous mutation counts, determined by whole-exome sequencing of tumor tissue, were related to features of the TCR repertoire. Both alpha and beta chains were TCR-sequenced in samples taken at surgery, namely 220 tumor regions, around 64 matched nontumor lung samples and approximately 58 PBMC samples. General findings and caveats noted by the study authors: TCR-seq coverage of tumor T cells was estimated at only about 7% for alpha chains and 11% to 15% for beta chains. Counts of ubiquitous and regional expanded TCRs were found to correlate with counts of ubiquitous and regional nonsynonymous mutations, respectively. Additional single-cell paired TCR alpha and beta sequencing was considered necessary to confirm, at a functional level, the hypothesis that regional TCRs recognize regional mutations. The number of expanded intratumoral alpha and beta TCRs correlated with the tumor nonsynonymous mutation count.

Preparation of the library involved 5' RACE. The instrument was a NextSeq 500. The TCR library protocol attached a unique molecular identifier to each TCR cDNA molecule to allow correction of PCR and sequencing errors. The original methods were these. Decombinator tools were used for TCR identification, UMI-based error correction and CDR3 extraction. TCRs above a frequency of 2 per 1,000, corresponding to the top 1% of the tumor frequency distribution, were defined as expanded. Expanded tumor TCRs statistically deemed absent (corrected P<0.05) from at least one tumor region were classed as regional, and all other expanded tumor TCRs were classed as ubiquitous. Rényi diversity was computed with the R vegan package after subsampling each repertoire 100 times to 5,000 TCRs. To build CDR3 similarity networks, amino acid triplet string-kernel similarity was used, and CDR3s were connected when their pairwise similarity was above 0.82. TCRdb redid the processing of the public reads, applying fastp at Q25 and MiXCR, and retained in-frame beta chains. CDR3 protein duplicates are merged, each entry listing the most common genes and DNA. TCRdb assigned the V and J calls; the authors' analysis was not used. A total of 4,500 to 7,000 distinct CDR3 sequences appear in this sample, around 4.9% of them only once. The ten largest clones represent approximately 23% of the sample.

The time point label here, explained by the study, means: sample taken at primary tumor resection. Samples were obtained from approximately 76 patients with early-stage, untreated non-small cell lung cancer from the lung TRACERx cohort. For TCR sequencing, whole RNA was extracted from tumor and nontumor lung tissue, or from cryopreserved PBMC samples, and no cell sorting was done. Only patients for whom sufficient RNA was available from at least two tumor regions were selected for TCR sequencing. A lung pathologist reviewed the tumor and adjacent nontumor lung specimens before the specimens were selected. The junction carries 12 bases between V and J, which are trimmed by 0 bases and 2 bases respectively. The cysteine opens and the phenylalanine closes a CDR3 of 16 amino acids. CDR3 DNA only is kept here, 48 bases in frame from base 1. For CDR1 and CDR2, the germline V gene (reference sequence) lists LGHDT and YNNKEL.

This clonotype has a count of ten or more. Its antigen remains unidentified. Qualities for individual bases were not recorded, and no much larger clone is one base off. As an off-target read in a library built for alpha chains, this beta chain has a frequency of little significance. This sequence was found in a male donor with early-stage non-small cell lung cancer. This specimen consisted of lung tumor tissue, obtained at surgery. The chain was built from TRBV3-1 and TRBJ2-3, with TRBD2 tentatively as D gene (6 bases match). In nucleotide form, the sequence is TGTGCCAGCAGCCAAGATGCGGGACCCTCCACAGATACGCAGTATTTT. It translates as CASSQDAGPSTDTQYF.